The rows below give T cell receptor beta chains drawn from one sample of a study of Tregs in tolerant kidney transplant recipients. Measured with immunoSEQ multiplex PCR; TCRdb has only the in-frame clones, and not every one. This sample has about 87,000 clones, with approximately 94% found just once. The material sequenced was CD4+ T cells from blood, taken before the transplant. The receptors were sampled from a human donor who received a combined kidney and bone marrow transplant. CDR3s include the opening cysteine and the closing phenylalanine or tryptophan. The order of the fields is D gene, J gene, clone size, V gene, CDR3 protein, CDR3 DNA. A D gene is named only where the DNA matches it firmly. Clone size is given for some rows only: seen once, a few or many times, or a class if the clone is expanded.

-	TRBJ2-2	-	TRBV12-1	CASSFARTSGGADGELFF	TGTGCCAGCAGCTTTGCTCGGACTAGCGGGGGGGCCGACGGGGAGCTGTTTTTT
-	TRBJ2-3	-	TRBV19	CASSRGGRSSTDTQYF	TGTGCCAGCAGCCGCGGAGGGAGATCTAGCACAGATACGCAGTATTTT
TRBD1	TRBJ2-2	-	TRBV10-3	CAISGSSGGNTGELFF	TGTGCCATCAGTGGTAGTTCAGGGGGTAACACCGGGGAGCTGTTTTTT
TRBD1	TRBJ1-6	once	TRBV7-9	CASSWETGGDSPLHF	TGTGCCAGCAGCTGGGAGACAGGGGGCGATTCACCCCTCCACTTT
TRBD2	TRBJ2-2	-	TRBV7-3	CASSPSGPNTGELFF	TGTGCCAGCAGCCCTAGCGGTCCGAACACCGGGGAGCTGTTTTTT
TRBD1	TRBJ2-2	-	TRBV10-3	CAISEGGQGAGELFF	TGTGCCATCAGTGAGGGGGGACAGGGAGCCGGGGAGCTGTTTTTT
TRBD2	TRBJ2-7	once	TRBV15	CATSRSTSGGPYEQYF	TGTGCCACCAGCAGAAGCACTAGCGGGGGACCTTACGAGCAGTACTTC
-	TRBJ2-2	-	TRBV2	CASSLQGRELFF	TGTGCCAGCAGTCTACAGGGTCGGGAGCTGTTTTTT
TRBD1	TRBJ1-2	-	TRBV30	CVQMARGFPSYGYTF	TGTGTTCAAATGGCCAGGGGGTTTCCCTCCTATGGCTACACCTTC
-	TRBJ2-3	-	TRBV10-3	CAISGGDSPQYF	TGTGCCATCAGTGGCGGGGACTCCCCGCAGTATTTT
TRBD2	TRBJ2-7	-	TRBV5-1	CASSLTPSGRIYEQYF	TGCGCCAGCAGCCTCACACCTAGCGGGAGGATTTACGAGCAGTACTTC
-	TRBJ2-3	-	TRBV5-4	CASSARVFADTQYF	TGTGCCAGCAGCGCCAGGGTTTTCGCAGATACGCAGTATTTT
-	TRBJ1-2	-	TRBV7-9	CASSLDSQRGYGYTF	TGTGCCAGCAGCTTGGACAGCCAAAGGGGCTATGGCTACACCTTC
-	TRBJ2-3	-	TRBV4-3	CASSQDGAGLTDTQYF	TGCGCCAGCAGCCAAGATGGGGCAGGGCTCACAGATACGCAGTATTTT
TRBD1	TRBJ1-6	-	TRBV10-1	CASRRVLGQGCFHSPLHF	TGCGCCAGCAGGCGCGTATTGGGACAGGGATGTTTCCATTCACCCCTCCACTTT
-	TRBJ1-5	-	TRBV6-5	CASSRSVRQPQHF	TGTGCCAGCAGTCGATCGGTTCGGCAGCCCCAGCATTTT
-	TRBJ2-5	-	TRBV11-3	CASSLESQETQYF	TGTGCCAGCAGCTTAGAGAGTCAAGAGACCCAGTACTTC
TRBD2	TRBJ2-3	once	TRBV27	CASSLRPAGLAVLGTDTQYF	TGTGCCAGCAGTCTCCGCCCAGCGGGACTAGCCGTTTTGGGCACAGATACGCAGTATTTT
TRBD2	TRBJ2-7	-	TRBV11-3	CASSRLASGKVQQYF	TGTGCCAGCAGCCGCTTGGCTAGCGGGAAAGTACAGCAGTACTTC
-	TRBJ2-7	-	TRBV7-9	CASSLALWATPSEQYF	TGTGCCAGCAGCTTAGCGCTTTGGGCAACTCCCAGCGAGCAGTACTTC
TRBD1	TRBJ2-1	-	TRBV15	CATSKTFRDRAYNEQFF	TGTGCCACCAGCAAAACTTTCCGGGACAGGGCCTACAATGAGCAGTTCTTC
-	TRBJ1-2	few	TRBV10-2	CASSEGQGYGYTF	TGCGCCAGCAGTGAGGGGCAAGGCTATGGCTACACCTTC
TRBD2	TRBJ2-5	-	TRBV11-2	CASSFSGTRGWETQYF	TGTGCCAGCAGCTTTTCCGGGACTAGGGGGTGGGAGACCCAGTACTTC
-	TRBJ2-6	once	TRBV11-3	CASSASGVPWGGANVLTF	TGTGCCAGCAGCGCCTCCGGGGTCCCCTGGGGAGGGGCCAACGTCCTGACTTTC
-	TRBJ2-3	-	TRBV10-3	CAARQQAYTDTQYF	TGTGCCGCCAGACAACAAGCTTACACAGATACGCAGTATTTT
-	TRBJ2-1	-	TRBV7-9	CASSLEASQQFF	TGTGCCAGCAGCTTAGAGGCTAGCCAGCAGTTCTTC
TRBD2	TRBJ2-5	-	TRBV5-1	CASSPGLAGVPPYF	TGCGCCAGCAGCCCGGGACTAGCGGGGGTCCCCCCCTACTTC
-	TRBJ2-2	-	TRBV11-2	CAGSDRGKAGAQNTGELFF	TGTGCCGGCAGCGACCGGGGGAAGGCGGGCGCCCAGAACACCGGGGAGCTGTTTTTT
TRBD2	TRBJ2-2	once	TRBV19	CASSPLAGVTGELFF	TGTGCCAGTAGCCCTCTAGCGGGAGTTACCGGGGAGCTGTTTTTT
-	TRBJ2-5	once	TRBV7-9	CASSLLETQYF	TGTGCCAGCAGCTTACTGGAGACCCAGTACTTC
TRBD1	TRBJ2-7	-	TRBV5-1	CASSVETGGVSEQYF	TGCGCCAGCAGCGTCGAAACAGGGGGCGTCTCCGAGCAGTACTTC
-	TRBJ1-5	-	TRBV5-6	CASSVQSNQPQHF	TGTGCCAGCAGTGTACAAAGCAATCAGCCCCAGCATTTT
-	TRBJ2-3	-	TRBV7-3	CASSKRGVAGTDTQYF	TGTGCCAGCAGCAAACGGGGAGTTGCCGGCACAGATACGCAGTATTTT
-	TRBJ1-1	-	TRBV6-5	CASSYAGWHTEAFF	TGTGCCAGCAGTTACGCAGGGTGGCACACTGAAGCTTTCTTT
TRBD2	TRBJ2-7	-	TRBV4-2	CASSQVGLAESYEQYF	TGTGCCAGCAGCCAAGTGGGGCTAGCGGAATCCTACGAGCAGTACTTC
-	TRBJ2-7	-	TRBV19	CASSIQGTYEQYF	TGTGCCAGTAGTATCCAGGGGACCTACGAGCAGTACTTC
TRBD1	TRBJ2-3	-	TRBV5-4	CASSLVRDRDSTDTQYF	TGTGCCAGCAGCTTGGTCCGGGACAGGGATAGCACAGATACGCAGTATTTT
-	TRBJ2-7	once	TRBV7-9	CASSLESRYEQYF	TGTGCCAGCAGCTTAGAGTCCCGGTACGAGCAGTACTTC
TRBD2	TRBJ2-5	-	TRBV2	CASRASGNQETQYF	TGTGCCAGCAGAGCTAGCGGGAACCAAGAGACCCAGTACTTC
-	TRBJ1-2	-	TRBV6-5	CASSLRDNYGYTF	TGTGCCAGCAGTCTGAGGGATAACTATGGCTACACCTTC
-	TRBJ2-5	-	TRBV7-2	CASSLALQVETQYF	TGTGCCAGCAGCTTAGCATTACAGGTAGAGACCCAGTACTTC
TRBD2	TRBJ2-1	-	TRBV5-4	CASSLSGGAGNEQFF	TGTGCCAGCAGCCTGAGCGGGGGGGCGGGCAATGAGCAGTTCTTC
-	TRBJ1-1	-	TRBV27	CASSFLSGTEAFF	TGTGCCAGCAGTTTCCTCTCCGGCACTGAAGCTTTCTTT
-	TRBJ1-1	-	TRBV7-9	CASSPIPGENTEAFF	TGTGCCAGCAGCCCAATTCCAGGGGAGAACACTGAAGCTTTCTTT
-	TRBJ1-3	-	TRBV11-3	CASTLDSGNTIYF	TGTGCCAGCACCTTGGACAGTGGAAACACCATATATTTT
TRBD2	TRBJ2-3	-	TRBV10-3	CAIRGTSSTDTQYF	TGTGCCATCAGGGGGACTAGCAGCACAGATACGCAGTATTTT
-	TRBJ1-5	-	TRBV9	CASSKDSYQPQHF	TGTGCCAGCAGCAAAGACAGCTATCAGCCCCAGCATTTT